This entry lists 23 T cell receptor beta chains sequenced from one sample in a study of T cell responses to AZD1222 COVID-19 vaccine. Sequencing used immunoSEQ multiplex PCR; TCRdb keeps in-frame clones, though not all of them. The data show 100,000 to 130,000 clones, around 87% seen once. This specimen consisted of peripheral blood, obtained on day 0 of AZD1222 vaccination. Source of these receptors: an adult in good health.

This clone was recorded once. CDR3 DNA sequence: TGTGCCAGCAGTTTGGCGGGGGCGCAGATCCAAGAGACCCAGTACTTC. This encodes CASSLAGAQIQETQYF. This chain joins TRBV27 and TRBJ2-5, with a weak D call TRBD2 (7 bases). Germline V gives CDR1 MNHEY, CDR2 SMNVEV (reference sequence). The length of the CDR3 is 16 residues. V was pared by 3 bases and J by 1 base, with 15 bases between.

This clone was counted only a few times. The chain joins TRBV12-3 or TRBV12-4 to TRBJ2-7, with a possible D match to TRBD1 (6 bases). V lost 6 bases and J 2 bases, leaving 11 bases between the germline ends. This CDR3 region has 13 residues. The CDR3 coding sequence is TGTGCCAGCAGCTCCGGGACAACCTACGAGCAGTACTTC. Translating gives CASSSGTTYEQYF.

The V call is TRBV6-2 or TRBV6-3, the J call TRBJ1-6, with 7 positions matching TRBD1. The trim removed 4 bases at V and 6 bases at J, leaving 3 bases unmatched. The CDR3 is made up of 14 amino acids. Germline V CDR1 and CDR2: MNHEY, SVGEGT. CDR3 in amino acids: CASSSTGSNSPLHF. CDR3 in DNA: TGTGCCAGCAGTTCGACAGGGTCTAATTCACCCCTCCACTTT.

Written as DNA, the CDR3 is TGTGCCAGCAGCGTAGCAGTTTACACTGAAGCTTTCTTT. It translates to CASSVAVYTEAFF. The rearrangement joins TRBV9 to TRBJ1-1; unclear D gene. This CDR3 comprises 13 residues. Trimming pared 0 bases from V and 3 bases from J, leaving 6 bases between. The germline gives CDR1 SGDLS, CDR2 YYNGEE.

CDR3 protein: CASSAGVYEQYF. For the CDR3, the DNA is TGTGCCAGCTCCGCTGGGGTTTACGAGCAGTACTTC. The chain uses TRBV2 and TRBJ2-7; D call uncertain. CDR1 is SNHLY, CDR2 FYNNEI, per germline. This CDR3 is built from 12 residues. V lost 8 bases, J lost 4 bases, and 12 bases lay in between.

The chain is built from TRBV7-2 and TRBJ1-1; D is undetermined. The CDR3 is 12 residues long. Looked up from germline, CDR1 is SGHTA and CDR2 is FQGNSA. Trimming took off 5 bases at V and 7 bases at J, with 11 bases between the two ends. The chain's CDR3 is CASSTRTDEAFF. Here the CDR3 DNA reads TGTGCCAGCAGCACAAGGACGGATGAAGCTTTCTTT.

V usage is TRBV3-1 (or the pseudogene TRBV3-2) and J usage is TRBJ2-1; D might be TRBD2 (6 bases). This CDR3 region has 17 residues. Germline CDR1 LGHDT, CDR2 YNNKEL (reference sequence). Trimming took 4 bases from V and 0 from J, leaving 16 bases between them. The DNA of the CDR3 is TGTGCCAGCAGCCGGCAGGGACTTTCGAGCTCCTACAATGAGCAGTTCTTC. Translated: CASSRQGLSSSYNEQFF.

This chain uses TRBV7-7 with TRBJ2-7; D remains unclear. From germline, CDR1 is SSHAT and CDR2 FNYEAQ (reference sequence). The CDR3 totals 13 residues. The ends were cut back, 3 bases at V and 0 bases at J, with 6 bases in the middle. In DNA form, the CDR3 reads TGTGCCAGCAGCTTGGACGGCTCCTACGAGCAGTACTTC. Translating it yields CASSLDGSYEQYF. The variable domain in full, completed from reference TRBV7-7 and TRBJ2-7, reads GAGVSQSPRYKVTKRGQDVTLRCDPISSHATLYWYQQALGQGPEFLTYFNYEAQPDKSGLPSDRFSAERPEGSISTLTIQRTEQRDSAMYRCASSLDGSYEQYFGPGTRLTVT.

The rearrangement links TRBV7-2 to TRBJ2-2, with D unresolved. There are 14 residues in the CDR3. The ends were cut back, 2 bases at V and 3 bases at J, with 7 bases in the middle. Looked up from germline, CDR1 is SGHTA and CDR2 is FQGNSA. This CDR3 is CASSLTRYTGELFF. The CDR3 nucleotides read TGTGCCAGCAGCTTAACGAGGTACACCGGGGAGCTGTTTTTT.

The J gene is TRBJ1-1, the V gene TRBV6-5; D remains unclear. Germline CDR1 is MNHEY and CDR2 is SVGAGI. The V gene lost 0 bases and the J gene lost 1 base, with 6 bases spanning the gap. This CDR3 is built from 14 residues. CDR3 sequence (DNA): TGTGCCAGCAGTTACTCTCCAGGGAACACTGAAGCTTTCTTT. Its translation is CASSYSPGNTEAFF.

The chain couples TRBV7-3 to TRBJ1-4; perhaps TRBD1 as D (5 bases). The length of the CDR3 is 17 residues. V was pared by 6 bases and J by 0 bases, with 17 bases between. Looked up from germline, CDR1 is SGHTA and CDR2 is FQGTGA. The CDR3 spells CASRLGRRDATNEKLFF. The CDR3 DNA reads as TGTGCCAGCAGATTAGGGCGTAGGGACGCAACTAATGAAAAACTGTTTTTT.

The chain joins TRBV11-3 to TRBJ2-2, with a tentative D call TRBD2 (6 bases). Germline V gene sequence: CDR1 SGHNT, CDR2 YENEEA. V was shortened by 5 bases and J by 7 bases, with 20 bases between the two germline ends. The CDR3 has 16 amino acids. CDR3 nucleotides: TGTGCCAGCAGCCTCAAGCAGTCGGGAGAGAGCGGGGAGCTGTTTTTT. Its translation: CASSLKQSGESGELFF.

The chain carries TRBV10-3 and TRBJ1-5; no reliable D call. Trimming pared 2 bases from V and 4 bases from J, leaving 6 bases between. CDR1 is ENHRY and CDR2 is SYGVKD in the germline V gene. The CDR3 spans 13 residues. CDR3 in DNA: TGTGCCATCAGTGAGGCCGGAAATCAGCCCCAGCATTTT. Encoded protein: CAISEAGNQPQHF.

V and J are TRBV6-5 and TRBJ1-5, with D unresolved. Germline V gene lookup returns CDR1 MNHEY and CDR2 SVGAGI. There are 16 residues in the CDR3. The ends were cut back, 4 bases at V and 4 bases at J, with 17 bases in the middle. The CDR3 coding sequence is TGTGCCAGCAGTTTGGGGAGCGTATTGTCAAATCAGCCCCAGCATTTT. It codes for CASSLGSVLSNQPQHF.

CDR3 sequence (DNA): TGTGCCAGTAGTATAGAAACAGGGGACTATGGCTACACCTTC. Translating it yields CASSIETGDYGYTF. The rearrangement links TRBV19 to TRBJ1-2; 7 bases agree with TRBD1. CDR1 is LNHDA, CDR2 SQIVND, per germline (reference sequence). This CDR3 contains 14 residues. Trimming took 0 bases from V and 3 from J; bases not matched to a gene: 1.

The rearrangement links TRBV7-6 to TRBJ1-1; D is ambiguous. The V end was cut by 5 bases, the J end by 1 base, with 8 bases between. There are 13 residues in the CDR3. Germline CDR1 SGHVS, CDR2 FNYEAQ. CDR3 sequence: CASSPGKNTEAFF. The CDR3 DNA reads as TGTGCCAGCAGCCCCGGGAAGAACACTGAAGCTTTCTTT.

This clone was counted ten times or more. The chain has TRBV6-1 and TRBJ2-5; 10 positions match TRBD2. This CDR3 is 17 amino acids long. Germline V gives CDR1 MNHNS, CDR2 SASEGT. Unmatched junction bases numbered 9, after V lost 0 bases and J lost 5 bases. CDR3 DNA: TGTGCCAGCAGTGAAGCTCCTAGCGGGGGCCTCAGGGAGACCCAGTACTTC. Protein: CASSEAPSGGLRETQYF.

This chain connects TRBV7-2 to TRBJ1-2; TRBD1 might be the D (5 bases). V lost 3 bases, J lost 4 bases, and 12 bases lay in between. The CDR3 is 14 residues long. Per the germline V gene, CDR1 is SGHTA and CDR2 is FQGNSA. This CDR3 is CASSLFRDPYGYTF. CDR3 DNA sequence: TGTGCCAGCAGCTTGTTTAGGGACCCCTATGGCTACACCTTC.

V usage is TRBV6-2 or TRBV6-3 and J usage is TRBJ2-1, with D possibly being TRBD2 (6 bases). V was shortened by 4 bases and J by 8 bases, with 18 bases between the two germline ends. The CDR3 has 15 amino acids. Germline CDR1 is MNHEY and CDR2 is SVGEGT. CDR3 coding DNA: TGTGCCAGCAGTTCGATTAGCGGTATGGTCGATGAGCAGTTCTTC. It yields the protein CASSSISGMVDEQFF.

The chain is built from TRBV7-2 and TRBJ1-4; D is undetermined. This CDR3 spans 13 amino acids. Germline loops: CDR1 SGHTA, CDR2 FQGNSA. With 2 bases removed from V and 8 bases from J, the gap between germline ends came to 9 bases. CDR3 protein: CASSLRADEKLFF. The CDR3 DNA reads TGTGCCAGCAGCTTAAGGGCAGACGAAAAACTGTTTTTT.

Only one count was recorded for this clone. The conserved phenylalanine or tryptophan is not found at the CDR3 terminus, so this likely reflects a read error. Because the CDR3's place on the DNA is in doubt, the DNA is left out and the CDR3 is given as listed by TCRdb. This sequence joins TRBV15 and TRBJ1-2. The CDR3 region is 11 residues in length, termini included. Germline V gene lookup returns CDR1 LNHNV and CDR2 YYDKDF (reference sequence). The CDR3 sequence: CATSPPGGTTI.

V and J are TRBV29-1 and TRBJ2-5, with a weak D call TRBD2 (6 bases). The germline V gene encodes CDR1 SQVTM and CDR2 ANQGSEA. The CDR3 spans 12 residues. V lost 6 bases and J lost 4, with 12 bases in between. CDR3 coding DNA: TGCAGCGTATATCTGGGGGGAGAGACCCAGTACTTC. Amino acids: CSVYLGGETQYF.

The chain combines TRBV29-1 with TRBJ2-1, with 11 nucleotides matching TRBD2. The V segment lost 3 bases and the J segment 1 base; nucleotides outside the gene matches: 2. The CDR3 is 15 residues long. Per germline, CDR1 SQVTM and CDR2 ANQGSEA. The CDR3 region has the DNA TGCAGCGTTGAGGGACTAGCGGAGTCCTACAATGAGCAGTTCTTC. Translated, it gives CSVEGLAESYNEQFF.